These 5 T cell receptor beta chains share one sample of origin, sequenced in a study of beta chain features in type 1 diabetes. Whole-study findings and limits: There was a moderate but significant shortening of TCRB CDR3s in all four CD4+ subsets of Type 1 diabetes patients.

Expressed TCRB transcripts were sequenced because the entire RNA isolate underwent reverse transcription. The protocol was immunoSEQ multiplex PCR, while the TCRdb copy is restricted to in-frame clones and leaves out a portion. The sample holds 150,000 to 190,000 clones, 10% seen once. These receptors' antigens are unknown. The source material was central memory CD4+ T cells from blood. These receptors all come from a man aged 30 to 39 with type 1 diabetes.

This clone has more than one count but fewer than ten. V usage is TRBV5-1 and J usage is TRBJ1-2, with D uncertain. The germline gives CDR1 SGHRS, CDR2 YFSETQ. CDR3 length equals 13 residues. V lost 4 bases and J 5 bases, leaving 12 bases between the germline ends. As DNA, the CDR3 is TGCGCCAGCAGCACCAATGACGGGTATGGCTACACCTTC. It translates to CASSTNDGYGYTF.

This clone was counted between two and nine times. J is TRBJ1-1 and V is TRBV18; the D gene is possibly TRBD1 (5 bases). This CDR3 region has 17 residues. The V end was cut by 3 bases, the J end by 3 bases, with 20 bases between. Germline V gives CDR1 KGHSH, CDR2 LQKENI. The CDR3 DNA reads TGTGCCAGCTCACCGTATAGTGCAGGGCTTCTGGACACTGAAGCTTTCTTT. Translating it yields CASSPYSAGLLDTEAFF.

The chain uses TRBV5-6 and TRBJ2-5; 7 bases are shared with TRBD2. The length of the CDR3 is 14 residues. Unmatched junction bases numbered 10, after V lost 4 bases and J lost 7 bases. CDR1 is SGHDT, CDR2 YYEEEE, per germline. For the CDR3, the DNA is TGTGCCAGCAGCGCCCCGGGGGGTCGCGGGACCCAGTACTTC. The encoded protein is CASSAPGGRGTQYF.

The chain employs TRBV5-1 and TRBJ2-5; 8 bases align to TRBD2. With 0 bases clipped from V and 5 bases from J, the junction kept 6 bases outside the gene matches. CDR1 and CDR2 from the germline V gene are SGHRS and YFSETQ. CDR3 size: 15 residues. CDR3 nucleotide sequence: TGCGCCAGCAGCTTGGCAGGACTAGCCGGGGAGACCCAGTACTTC. This translates into CASSLAGLAGETQYF.

The sample holds a few counts of this clone. V gene TRBV7-2 combines with J gene TRBJ1-5; D is uncertain. Trimming removed 5 bases from V and 5 bases from J, with 13 bases in between. This CDR3 comprises 14 residues. Germline V CDR1 and CDR2: SGHTA, FQGNSA. Here the CDR3 reads CASSIRSGDQPQHF. The DNA of the CDR3 is TGTGCCAGCAGCATCCGAAGTGGAGATCAGCCCCAGCATTTT.